Below, 2 T cell receptor beta chains from the same sample are listed, as sequenced in a study of PD-L1 blockade in urothelial cancer. Profiled with immunoSEQ multiplex PCR; TCRdb holds only in-frame clones, not every one. This sample yields about 130,000 clones, of which approximately 84% are seen a single time; about 2.9% belongs to the top ten. Time point given: pretreatment peripheral blood. The source was PBMCs, collected around atezolizumab (anti-PD-L1) treatment. The receptors shown here come from a middle-aged man with urothelial cancer.

The V and J genes are TRBV9 and TRBJ2-1; 7 bases align to TRBD2. The V gene end was trimmed by 1 base and the J gene end by 4 bases; junction bases not matched to a gene: 5. There are 15 residues in the CDR3. In germline, CDR1 is SGDLS, CDR2 YYNGEE. CDR3 in amino acids: CASSVIGRGYNEQFF. CDR3 DNA: TGTGCCAGCAGCGTAATAGGGAGGGGATACAATGAGCAGTTCTTC. The full variable domain, rest sourced from reference TRBV9 and TRBJ2-1, is DSGVTQTPKHLITATGQRVTLRCSPRSGDLSVYWYQQSLDQGLQFLIQYYNGEERAKGNILERFSAQQFPDLHSELNLSSLELGDSALYFCASSVIGRGYNEQFFGPGTRLTVL.

The V gene is TRBV9, the J gene TRBJ1-4; D is unclear. This CDR3 has 15 amino acids. Germline CDR1 reads SGDLS; CDR2 reads YYNGEE. The V and J ends lost 1 base and 5 bases respectively, with 12 bases between them. In nucleotides, the CDR3 is TGTGCCAGCAGCGTAATGTCCGGGTCCAATGAAAAACTGTTTTTT. It yields the protein CASSVMSGSNEKLFF.